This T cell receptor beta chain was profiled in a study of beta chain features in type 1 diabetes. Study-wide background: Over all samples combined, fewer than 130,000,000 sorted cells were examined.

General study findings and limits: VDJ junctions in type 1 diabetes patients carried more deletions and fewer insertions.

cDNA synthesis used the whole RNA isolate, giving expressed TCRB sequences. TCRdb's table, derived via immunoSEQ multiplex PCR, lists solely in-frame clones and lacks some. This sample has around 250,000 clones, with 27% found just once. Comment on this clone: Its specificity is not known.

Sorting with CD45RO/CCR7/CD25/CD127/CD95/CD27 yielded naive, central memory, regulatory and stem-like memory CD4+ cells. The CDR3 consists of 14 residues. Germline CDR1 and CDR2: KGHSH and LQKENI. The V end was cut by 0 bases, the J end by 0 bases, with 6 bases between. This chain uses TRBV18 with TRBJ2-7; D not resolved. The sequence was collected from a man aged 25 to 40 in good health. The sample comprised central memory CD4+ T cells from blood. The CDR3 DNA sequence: TGTGCCAGCTCACCACCGACACTCTCCTACGAGCAGTACTTC. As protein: CASSPPTLSYEQYF.